Described below is a single T cell receptor (beta chain) sequence and its context. This entry is derived from a study of blood T cell repertoires in COVID-19. Study in general: The study drew acute and convalescent COVID-19 samples from the United States, Italy and Spain.

CDR3 size: 17 residues. The V and J ends lost 3 bases and 4 bases, in that order; junction bases with no gene match: 12. In germline, CDR1 is SGHTA, CDR2 FQGTGA. Some clones are missing from TCRdb's copy, which holds only in-frame ones; the method was immunoSEQ multiplex PCR. The data contain 250,000 to 300,000 clones, roughly 90% of them singletons. Patients from Seattle were sampled longitudinally, starting during active infection. The TCR was taken from a woman in her thirties with COVID-19, enrolled during active disease. What was sequenced was peripheral blood. The chain employs TRBV7-3 and TRBJ2-4, with TRBD1 matching 7 bases. In DNA, the CDR3 is TGTGCCAGCAGCTTTTCCGTAACAGGGGCCTCGAAAAACATTCAGTACTTC. Its translation: CASSFSVTGASKNIQYF.